The present entry profiles one TCR beta chain with its context. As originally analysed: Estimates of nucleated cell counts were drawn from the amplification of reference gene primers. Generated by immunoSEQ multiplex PCR, the TCRdb table keeps only in-frame clones and is missing some. V, J and clone size are taken as reported in that table, and D and trimming were inferred from the DNA itself. Counted here are some 56,000 clones, more than 70% occurring once; the ten biggest clones make up roughly 6.7%. These data are taken from a study of blood T cell repertoires in COVID-19. For the study at large: COVID-19 samples from acute and convalescent phases originated in the United States, Italy and Spain. T cells, B-cell-depleted T cells, or PBMCs supplied cDNA or gDNA.

The CDR3 is 13 amino acids. V shed 4 bases and J 6 bases; nucleotides not matched to a gene: 4. Germline V gene lookup returns CDR1 LNHDA and CDR2 SQIVND (reference sequence). This sequence was found in a man in his 60s with acute or convalescent COVID-19. This chain joins TRBV19 and TRBJ1-1; 8 bases are a match to TRBD1. Material: peripheral blood. The CDR3 spells CASSTPGGPEAFF. The CDR3 DNA reads TGTGCCAGTAGTACCCCAGGGGGCCCTGAAGCTTTCTTT.